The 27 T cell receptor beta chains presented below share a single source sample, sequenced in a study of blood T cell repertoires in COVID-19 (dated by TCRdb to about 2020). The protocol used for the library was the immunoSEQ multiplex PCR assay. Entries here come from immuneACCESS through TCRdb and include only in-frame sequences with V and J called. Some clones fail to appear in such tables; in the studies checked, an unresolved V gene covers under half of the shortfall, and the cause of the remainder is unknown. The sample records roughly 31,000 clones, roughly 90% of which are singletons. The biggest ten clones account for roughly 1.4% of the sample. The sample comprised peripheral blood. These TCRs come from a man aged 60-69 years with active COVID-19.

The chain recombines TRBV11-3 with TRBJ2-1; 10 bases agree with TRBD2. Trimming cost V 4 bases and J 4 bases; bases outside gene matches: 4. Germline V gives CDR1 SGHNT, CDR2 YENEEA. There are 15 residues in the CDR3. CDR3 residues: CASSWASGGYNEQFF. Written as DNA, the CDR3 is TGTGCCAGCAGCTGGGCTAGCGGGGGTTACAATGAGCAGTTCTTC.

The CDR3 here is CASSQEASGAETQYF. The CDR3 DNA is TGCGCCAGCAGCCAAGAGGCTAGCGGGGCGGAGACCCAGTACTTC. The chain joins TRBV4-3 to TRBJ2-5; TRBD2 agrees at 9 bases. The CDR3 runs to 15 residues. Germline CDR1 is LGHNA and CDR2 is YSLEER. The V gene end was trimmed by 0 bases and the J gene end by 5 bases; junction bases not matched to a gene: 4.

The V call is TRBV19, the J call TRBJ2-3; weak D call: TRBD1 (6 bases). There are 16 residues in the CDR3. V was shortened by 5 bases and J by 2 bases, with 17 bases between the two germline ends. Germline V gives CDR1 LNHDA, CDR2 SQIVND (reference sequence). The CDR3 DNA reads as TGTGCCAGTAGTGGTCAGGGGTCACCTCACACAGATACGCAGTATTTT. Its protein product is CASSGQGSPHTDTQYF.

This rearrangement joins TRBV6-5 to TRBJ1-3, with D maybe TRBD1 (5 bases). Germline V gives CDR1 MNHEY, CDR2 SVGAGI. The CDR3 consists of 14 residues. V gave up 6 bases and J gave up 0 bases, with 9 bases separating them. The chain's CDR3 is CASRAGLSGNTIYF. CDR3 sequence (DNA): TGTGCCAGCAGGGCGGGACTCTCTGGAAACACCATATATTTT.

This CDR3 is CASSFWTATYSGANVLTF. CDR3 in DNA: TGTGCCAGCAGTTTTTGGACAGCCACCTACTCTGGGGCCAACGTCCTGACTTTC. The chain has TRBV27 and TRBJ2-6; a weak D match, TRBD1 (6 bases). V gave up 3 bases and J gave up 0 bases, with 15 bases separating them. The germline CDR1 and CDR2 sequences are MNHEY and SMNVEV (reference sequence). The CDR3 spans 18 residues.

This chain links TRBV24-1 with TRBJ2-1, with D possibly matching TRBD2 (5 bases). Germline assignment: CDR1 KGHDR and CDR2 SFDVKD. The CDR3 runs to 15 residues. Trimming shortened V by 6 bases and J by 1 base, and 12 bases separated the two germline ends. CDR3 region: CATSSTRASYNEQFF. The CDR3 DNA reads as TGTGCCACCAGTAGTACGCGGGCGTCCTACAATGAGCAGTTCTTC.

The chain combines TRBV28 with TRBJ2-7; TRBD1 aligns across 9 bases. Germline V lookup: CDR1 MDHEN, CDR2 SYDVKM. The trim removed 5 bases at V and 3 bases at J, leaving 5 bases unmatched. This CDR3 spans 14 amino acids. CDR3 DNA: TGTGCCAGCAGTCCCCCGACAGGGGGCTACGAGCAGTACTTC. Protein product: CASSPPTGGYEQYF. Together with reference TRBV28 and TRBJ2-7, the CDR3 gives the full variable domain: DVKVTQSSRYLVKRTGEKVFLECVQDMDHENMFWYRQDPGLGLRLIYFSYDVKMKEKGDIPEGYSVSREKKERFSLILESASTNQTSMYLCASSPPTGGYEQYFGPGTRLTVT.

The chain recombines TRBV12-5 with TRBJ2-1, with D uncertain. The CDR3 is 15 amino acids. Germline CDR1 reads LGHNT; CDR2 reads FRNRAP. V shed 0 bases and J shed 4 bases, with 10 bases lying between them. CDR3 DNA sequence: TGTGCTAGTGGTTTGGTACCGTCCCAGTACAATGAGCAGTTCTTC. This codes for CASGLVPSQYNEQFF.

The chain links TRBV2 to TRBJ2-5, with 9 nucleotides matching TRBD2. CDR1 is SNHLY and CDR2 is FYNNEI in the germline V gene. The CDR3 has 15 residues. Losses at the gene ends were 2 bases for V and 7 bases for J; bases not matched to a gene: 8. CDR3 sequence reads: CASSELAGSQGTQYF. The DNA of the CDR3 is TGTGCCAGCAGTGAACTAGCGGGGAGTCAGGGGACCCAGTACTTC.

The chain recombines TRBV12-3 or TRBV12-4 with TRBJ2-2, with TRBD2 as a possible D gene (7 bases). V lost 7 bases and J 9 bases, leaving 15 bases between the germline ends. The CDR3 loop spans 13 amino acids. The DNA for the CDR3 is TGTGCCAGCACCCTGGGGGGGGCCCGGGAGCTGTTTTTT. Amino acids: CASTLGGARELFF.

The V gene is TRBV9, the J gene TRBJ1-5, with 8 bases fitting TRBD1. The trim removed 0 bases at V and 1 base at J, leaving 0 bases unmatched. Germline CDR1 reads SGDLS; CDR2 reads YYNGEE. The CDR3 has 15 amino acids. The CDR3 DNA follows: TGTGCCAGCAGCGTAGGGGACAGGAGCAATCAGCCCCAGCATTTT. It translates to CASSVGDRSNQPQHF.

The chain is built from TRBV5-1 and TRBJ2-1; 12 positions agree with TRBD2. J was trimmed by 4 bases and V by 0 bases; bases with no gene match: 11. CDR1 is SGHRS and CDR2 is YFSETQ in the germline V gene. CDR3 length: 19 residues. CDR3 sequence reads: CASSLAASGGAKGYNEQFF. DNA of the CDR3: TGCGCCAGCAGCTTGGCCGCTAGCGGGGGGGCGAAGGGATACAATGAGCAGTTCTTC.

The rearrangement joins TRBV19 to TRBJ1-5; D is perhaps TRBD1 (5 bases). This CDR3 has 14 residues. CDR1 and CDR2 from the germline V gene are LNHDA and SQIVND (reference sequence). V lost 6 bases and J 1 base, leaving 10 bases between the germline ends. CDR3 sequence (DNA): TGTGCCAGTAGCCCGACAGTCAGCAATCAGCCCCAGCATTTT. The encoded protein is CASSPTVSNQPQHF.

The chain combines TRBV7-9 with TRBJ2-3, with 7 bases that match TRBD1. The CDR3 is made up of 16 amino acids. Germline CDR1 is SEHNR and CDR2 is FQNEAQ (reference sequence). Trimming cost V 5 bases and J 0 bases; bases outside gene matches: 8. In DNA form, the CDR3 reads TGTGCCAGCAGCGCACAGACAGGGTTTAGCACAGATACGCAGTATTTT. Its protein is CASSAQTGFSTDTQYF.

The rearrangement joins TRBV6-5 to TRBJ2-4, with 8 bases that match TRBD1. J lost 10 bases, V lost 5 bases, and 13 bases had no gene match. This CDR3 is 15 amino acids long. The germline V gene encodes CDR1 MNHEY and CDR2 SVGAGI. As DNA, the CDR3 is TGTGCCAGCAGTAGTCAGGGGGCCTTGAAAACGATTCAGTACTTC. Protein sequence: CASSSQGALKTIQYF.

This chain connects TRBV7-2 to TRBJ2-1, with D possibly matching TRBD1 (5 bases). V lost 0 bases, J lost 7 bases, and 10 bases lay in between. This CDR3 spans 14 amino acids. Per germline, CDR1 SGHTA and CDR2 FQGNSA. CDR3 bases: TGTGCCAGCAGCTTAGCGCTTAGGGGTAATGAGCAGTTCTTC. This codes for CASSLALRGNEQFF.

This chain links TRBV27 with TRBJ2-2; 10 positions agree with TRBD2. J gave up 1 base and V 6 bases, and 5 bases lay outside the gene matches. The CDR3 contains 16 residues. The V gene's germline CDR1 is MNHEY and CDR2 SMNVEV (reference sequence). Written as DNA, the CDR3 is TGTGCCAGCAGCCAACAGCGGGGGGGGAACACCGGGGAGCTGTTTTTT. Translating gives CASSQQRGGNTGELFF.

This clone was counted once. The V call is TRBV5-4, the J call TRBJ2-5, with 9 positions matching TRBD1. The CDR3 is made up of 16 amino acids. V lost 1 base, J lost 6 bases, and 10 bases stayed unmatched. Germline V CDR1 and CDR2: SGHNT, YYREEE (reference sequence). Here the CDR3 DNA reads TGTGCCAGCAGCTTGTTGGAGGGACAGGGCTTACAGACCCAGTACTTC. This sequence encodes CASSLLEGQGLQTQYF.

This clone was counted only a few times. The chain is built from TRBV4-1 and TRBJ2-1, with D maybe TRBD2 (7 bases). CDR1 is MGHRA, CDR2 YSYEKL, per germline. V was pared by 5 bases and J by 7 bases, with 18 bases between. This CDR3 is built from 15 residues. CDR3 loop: CASSRGGKRGNEQFF. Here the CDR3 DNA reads TGCGCCAGCAGCAGGGGGGGGAAGAGGGGTAATGAGCAGTTCTTC.

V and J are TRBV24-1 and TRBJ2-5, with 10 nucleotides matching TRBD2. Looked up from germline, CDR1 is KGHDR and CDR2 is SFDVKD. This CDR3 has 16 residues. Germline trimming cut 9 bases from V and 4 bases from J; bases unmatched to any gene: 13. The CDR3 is CATASSGGLKGETQYF. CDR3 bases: TGTGCCACCGCCTCTAGCGGGGGCCTAAAGGGAGAGACCCAGTACTTC.

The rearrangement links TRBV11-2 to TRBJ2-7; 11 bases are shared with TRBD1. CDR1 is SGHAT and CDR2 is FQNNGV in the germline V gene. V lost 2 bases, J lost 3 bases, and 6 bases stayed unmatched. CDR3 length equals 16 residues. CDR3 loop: CASSLRPGTGGYEQYF. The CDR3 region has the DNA TGTGCCAGCAGCTTACGACCCGGGACAGGGGGCTACGAGCAGTACTTC.

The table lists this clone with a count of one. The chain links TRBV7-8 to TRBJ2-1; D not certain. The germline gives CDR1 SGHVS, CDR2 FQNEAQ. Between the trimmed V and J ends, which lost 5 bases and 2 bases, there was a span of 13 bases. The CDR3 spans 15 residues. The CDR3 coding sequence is TGTGCCAGCAGCCCCTCCCCACAGACCTACAATGAGCAGTTCTTC. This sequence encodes CASSPSPQTYNEQFF.

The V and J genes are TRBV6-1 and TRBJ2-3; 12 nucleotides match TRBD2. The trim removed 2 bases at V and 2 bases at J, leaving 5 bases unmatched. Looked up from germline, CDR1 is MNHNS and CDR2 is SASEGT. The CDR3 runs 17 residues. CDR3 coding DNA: TGTGCCAGCAGTGAAAGGCGACTAGCGGGGGACACAGATACGCAGTATTTT. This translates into CASSERRLAGDTDTQYF.

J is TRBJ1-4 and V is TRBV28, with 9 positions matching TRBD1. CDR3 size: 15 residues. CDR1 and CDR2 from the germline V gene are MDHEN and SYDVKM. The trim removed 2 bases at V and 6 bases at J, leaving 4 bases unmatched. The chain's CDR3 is CASSLGTGYYEKLFF. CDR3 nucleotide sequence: TGTGCCAGCAGTTTAGGGACAGGGTATTATGAAAAACTGTTTTTT.

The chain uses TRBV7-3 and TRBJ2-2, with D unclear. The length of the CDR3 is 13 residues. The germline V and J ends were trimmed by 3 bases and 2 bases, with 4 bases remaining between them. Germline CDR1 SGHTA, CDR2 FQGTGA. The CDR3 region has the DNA TGTGCCAGCAGCTTGGGCAACACCGGGGAGCTGTTTTTT. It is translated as CASSLGNTGELFF. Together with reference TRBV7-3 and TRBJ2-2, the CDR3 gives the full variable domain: GAGVSQTPSNKVTEKGKYVELRCDPISGHTALYWYRQSLGQGPEFLIYFQGTGAADDSGLPNDRFFAVRPEGSVSTLKIQRTERGDSAVYLCASSLGNTGELFFGEGSRLTVL.

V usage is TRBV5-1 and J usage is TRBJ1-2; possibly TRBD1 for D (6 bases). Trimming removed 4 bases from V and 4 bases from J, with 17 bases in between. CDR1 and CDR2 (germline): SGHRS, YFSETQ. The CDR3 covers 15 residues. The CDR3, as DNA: TGCGCCAGCAGCCGGGCAGGGGCATATTCCTATGGCTACACCTTC. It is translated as CASSRAGAYSYGYTF.

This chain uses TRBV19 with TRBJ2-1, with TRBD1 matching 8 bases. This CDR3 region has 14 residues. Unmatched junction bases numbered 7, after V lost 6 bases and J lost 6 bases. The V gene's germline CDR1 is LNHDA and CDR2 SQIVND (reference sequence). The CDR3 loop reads CASSLGTGGNEQFF. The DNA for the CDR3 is TGTGCCAGTAGCCTGGGGACAGGAGGCAATGAGCAGTTCTTC.